These 24 T cell receptor beta chains originate from one sample sequenced in a study of a mutant IDH1 vaccine in newly diagnosed glioma. Assay used: immunoSEQ multiplex PCR; TCRdb lists only in-frame clones, some missing. The sample contains 25,000 to 35,000 clones, around 79% of which appear only once. The sample's time point: baseline, week 1 (first vaccination visit). Regarding treatment: pre-vaccination baseline after standard-of-care therapy. Sequenced material: PBMCs, taken from a glioma patient treated with radiotherapy, temozolomide or both. The receptors here all came from a man aged 25-45 years with glioma.

The gene calls are TRBV5-1 and TRBJ1-2, with D uncertain. Germline assignment: CDR1 SGHRS and CDR2 YFSETQ. The V end lost 1 base, the J end lost 4 bases, and 14 bases lay between the germline ends. The length of the CDR3 is 15 residues. The CDR3 DNA follows: TGCGCCAGCAGCTTGCCGGCGGGCGACGGCTATGGCTACACCTTC. Protein product: CASSLPAGDGYGYTF.

The V gene is TRBV30, the J gene TRBJ1-5; TRBD1 aligns across 8 bases. Trimming removed 0 bases from V and 0 bases from J; junction bases left unmatched: 10. The length of the CDR3 is 18 residues. The germline V gene encodes CDR1 GTSNPN and CDR2 SVGIG (reference sequence). The CDR3 is CAWSVKNRGTYSNQPQHF. CDR3 bases: TGTGCCTGGAGTGTGAAGAACAGGGGGACGTATAGCAATCAGCCCCAGCATTTT.

The rearrangement joins TRBV15 to TRBJ1-1; TRBD1 is a possible D gene (5 bases). The V gene's germline CDR1 is LNHNV and CDR2 YYDKDF (reference sequence). The CDR3 runs 13 residues. V was clipped by 2 bases and J by 10 bases, with 14 bases between them. The CDR3 protein is CATSRWGTLGAFF. In DNA form, the CDR3 reads TGTGCCACCAGCAGATGGGGGACCTTAGGAGCTTTCTTT.

The genes are TRBV15 and TRBJ2-1; TRBD2 aligns across 12 bases. The CDR3 is 16 amino acids. The V and J ends lost 4 bases and 3 bases, in that order; junction bases with no gene match: 4. Germline lookup yields CDR1 LNHNV and CDR2 YYDKDF (reference sequence). The CDR3 is CATSIRLAGVYNEQFF. CDR3 bases: TGTGCCACCAGCATCCGACTAGCGGGGGTCTACAATGAGCAGTTCTTC. The full variable domain, in which reference TRBV15 and TRBJ2-1 provide the parts outside the CDR3, is DAMVIQNPRYQVTQFGKPVTLSCSQTLNHNVMYWYQQKSSQAPKLLFHYYDKDFNNEADTPDNFQSRRPNTSFCFLDIRSPGLGDTAMYLCATSIRLAGVYNEQFFGPGTRLTVL.

The rearrangement links TRBV9 to TRBJ2-5; 10 bases are a match to TRBD1. The CDR3 has 18 residues. The trim removed 0 bases at V and 3 bases at J, leaving 11 bases unmatched. Germline assignment: CDR1 SGDLS and CDR2 YYNGEE. In DNA form, the CDR3 reads TGTGCCAGCAGCGTAGGTCTGCGGGGACAGGGGAGAGAAGAGACCCAGTACTTC. Residues: CASSVGLRGQGREETQYF.

This clone was picked up a small number of times. This chain joins TRBV30 and TRBJ1-2; D not resolved. This CDR3 has 15 amino acids. Between the trimmed V and J ends, which lost 3 bases and 4 bases, there was a span of 18 bases. CDR1 and CDR2 from the germline V gene are GTSNPN and SVGIG (reference sequence). This CDR3 reads CAWRDYFHSLYGYTF. The CDR3 nucleotides are TGTGCCTGGAGGGATTATTTCCACAGCCTCTATGGCTACACCTTC.

The chain couples TRBV19 to TRBJ2-2; TRBD2 is a possible D gene (5 bases). V was shortened by 3 bases and J by 6 bases, with 14 bases between the two germline ends. The V gene's germline CDR1 is LNHDA and CDR2 SQIVND (reference sequence). CDR3 length: 15 residues. The chain's CDR3 is CASSIGWAGSGELFF. The CDR3 DNA reads as TGTGCCAGTAGTATTGGCTGGGCGGGTTCCGGGGAGCTGTTTTTT.

The CDR3 nucleotides read TGCAGTGCTAGAGGGGCGGAGACCCAGTACTTC. It codes for CSARGAETQYF. V and J are TRBV20-1 and TRBJ2-5; D unclear. The germline gives CDR1 DFQATT, CDR2 SNEGSKA (reference sequence). The CDR3 has 11 residues. The V end lost 1 base, the J end lost 5 bases, and 5 bases lay between the germline ends.

The chain couples TRBV4-2 to TRBJ1-5; TRBD1 is a possible D gene (5 bases). V lost 5 bases and J 2 bases, leaving 13 bases between the germline ends. CDR1 is LGHNA, CDR2 YNFKEQ, per germline. This CDR3 is 15 amino acids long. The CDR3 bases are TGTGCCAGCAGCGTACAGGTTAAGGGCAATCAGCCCCAGCATTTT. Its translation: CASSVQVKGNQPQHF.

This sequence joins TRBV19 and TRBJ2-3; TRBD2 agrees at 12 bases. CDR1 and CDR2 (germline): LNHDA, SQIVND (reference sequence). The CDR3 is 17 amino acids. J gave up 3 bases and V 6 bases, and 10 bases lay outside the gene matches. The DNA of the CDR3 is TGTGCCAGTAGCCTGCGACTAGCGGGGGCTCGTACAGATACGCAGTATTTT. Its protein product is CASSLRLAGARTDTQYF.

This chain uses TRBV28 with TRBJ2-7; D is possibly TRBD1 (7 bases). Germline V gives CDR1 MDHEN, CDR2 SYDVKM. The CDR3 is 14 amino acids. V was cut by 5 bases and J by 4 bases, with 15 bases left in between. CDR3 loop: CASSIQGGLYEQYF. Here the CDR3 DNA reads TGTGCCAGCAGTATCCAGGGGGGTTTGTACGAGCAGTACTTC.

J is TRBJ2-6 and V is TRBV15; possibly TRBD2 for D (6 bases). This CDR3 has 19 residues. The V gene lost 1 base and the J gene lost 0 bases, with 16 bases spanning the gap. In germline, CDR1 is LNHNV, CDR2 YYDKDF (reference sequence). The CDR3 is CATSRVLLGGDSGANVLTF. CDR3 in DNA: TGTGCCACCAGCAGAGTCCTCTTGGGGGGTGACTCTGGGGCCAACGTCCTGACTTTC.

The V gene is TRBV7-2, the J gene TRBJ2-7; TRBD2 aligns across 10 bases. There are 14 residues in the CDR3. The germline V gene has CDR1 SGHTA and CDR2 FQGNSA. Losses at the gene ends were 5 bases for V and 6 bases for J; bases not matched to a gene: 7. CDR3 sequence: CASSRSGGASEQYF. Written as DNA, the CDR3 is TGTGCCAGCAGCCGGAGCGGGGGGGCGAGCGAGCAGTACTTC.

This sequence joins TRBV9 and TRBJ1-1; D remains ambiguous. The CDR3 consists of 16 residues. V was cut by 4 bases and J by 0 bases, with 16 bases left in between. CDR1 is SGDLS, CDR2 YYNGEE, per germline. The CDR3 region is CASSPAPATVNTEAFF. The CDR3 DNA follows: TGTGCCAGCAGCCCAGCCCCCGCCACAGTGAACACTGAAGCTTTCTTT.

This chain joins TRBV21-1 and TRBJ2-4; the table names TRBD2, a call not compared with the DNA. TRBV21-1 counts as a pseudogene. CDR3 length equals 17 residues. CDR3 DNA: TGTGCCAGCAGGCAGTGTTCGGGTTTCCTAGCCAAAAACATTCAGTACTTC. Translation: CASRQCSGFLAKNIQYF.

This clone was seen a single time. The V and J genes are TRBV11-3 and TRBJ2-1; 7 bases align to TRBD1. Per the germline V gene, CDR1 is SGHNT and CDR2 is YENEEA. Losses at the gene ends were 1 base for V and 6 bases for J; bases not matched to a gene: 3. This CDR3 has 14 amino acids. The CDR3 spells CASSLGQGVNEQFF. CDR3 nucleotides: TGTGCCAGCAGCTTAGGGCAGGGGGTCAATGAGCAGTTCTTC.

The chain recombines TRBV18 with TRBJ2-7, with D maybe TRBD1 (5 bases). Germline CDR1 and CDR2: KGHSH and LQKENI. V was clipped by 0 bases and J by 2 bases, with 11 bases between them. There are 15 residues in the CDR3. The CDR3 DNA is TGTGCCAGCTCACCACCGGACGGACAAACCTACGAGCAGTACTTC. Translation gives CASSPPDGQTYEQYF.

CDR3 region: CASSESNRQGLGAFF. The CDR3 bases are TGTGCCAGCAGTGAATCCAATAGACAGGGTTTAGGAGCTTTCTTT. The genes are TRBV25-1 and TRBJ1-1; TRBD1 aligns across 7 bases. Germline trimming cut 1 base from V and 10 bases from J; bases unmatched to any gene: 12. CDR3 length equals 15 residues. In germline, CDR1 is MGHDK, CDR2 SYGVNS.

The rearrangement links TRBV2 to TRBJ1-5; the match to TRBD1 covers 8 bases. J lost 2 bases, V lost 2 bases, and 11 bases had no gene match. The CDR3 loop spans 18 amino acids. Germline V lookup: CDR1 SNHLY, CDR2 FYNNEI. The CDR3 coding sequence is TGTGCCAGCAGTGAACACAGGGGGAAAGGTGATGGCAATCAGCCCCAGCATTTT. This encodes CASSEHRGKGDGNQPQHF.

The chain is built from TRBV19 and TRBJ1-1; D is perhaps TRBD1 (5 bases). The CDR3 totals 15 residues. V was clipped by 5 bases and J by 4 bases, with 17 bases between them. The germline gives CDR1 LNHDA, CDR2 SQIVND (reference sequence). CDR3 sequence: CASSPRVRVATEAFF. CDR3 nucleotide sequence: TGTGCCAGTAGTCCAAGGGTCAGGGTGGCCACTGAAGCTTTCTTT.

V gene TRBV10-3 combines with J gene TRBJ2-1; D is possibly TRBD1 or TRBD2 (5 bases each). Between the trimmed V and J ends, which lost 7 bases and 9 bases, there was a span of 19 bases. This CDR3 has 14 residues. Germline V gene lookup returns CDR1 ENHRY and CDR2 SYGVKD. The CDR3 loop reads CAIKNRDGFSEQFF. CDR3 nucleotides: TGTGCCATCAAGAACCGGGACGGTTTCAGTGAGCAGTTCTTC.

The V and J genes are TRBV30 and TRBJ1-3; D is undetermined. Trimming removed 2 bases from V and 8 bases from J, with 7 bases in between. The CDR3 sequence is 11 residues long. From germline, CDR1 is GTSNPN and CDR2 SVGIG (reference sequence). CDR3 residues: CAWSRTDTIYF. The CDR3 region has the DNA TGTGCCTGGAGTCGAACGGACACCATATATTTT.

The chain links TRBV7-3 to TRBJ2-1, with 7 bases lining up with TRBD1. The germline V gene encodes CDR1 SGHTA and CDR2 FQGTGA. The V gene end was trimmed by 5 bases and the J gene end by 4 bases; junction bases not matched to a gene: 2. The length of the CDR3 is 13 residues. The CDR3 loop reads CASSRDRYNEQFF. CDR3 nucleotide sequence: TGTGCCAGCAGCAGGGACAGATACAATGAGCAGTTCTTC.

This sequence joins TRBV4-3 and TRBJ1-2; tentative D call: TRBD1 (5 bases). This CDR3 is built from 15 residues. The germline V and J ends were trimmed by 0 bases and 2 bases, with 10 bases remaining between them. Germline loops: CDR1 LGHNA, CDR2 YSLEER. Here the CDR3 DNA reads TGCGCCAGCAGCCAAGATCAGGGCATGAACTATGGCTACACCTTC. Its protein product is CASSQDQGMNYGYTF.